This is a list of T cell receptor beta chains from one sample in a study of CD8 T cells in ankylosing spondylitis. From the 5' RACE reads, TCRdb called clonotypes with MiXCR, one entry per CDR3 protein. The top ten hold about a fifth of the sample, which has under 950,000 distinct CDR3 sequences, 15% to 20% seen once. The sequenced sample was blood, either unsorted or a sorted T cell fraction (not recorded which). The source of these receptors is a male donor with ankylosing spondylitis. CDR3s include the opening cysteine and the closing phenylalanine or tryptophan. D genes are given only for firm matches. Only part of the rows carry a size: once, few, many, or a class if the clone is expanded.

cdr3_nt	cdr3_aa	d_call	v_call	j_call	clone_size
TGTGCCAGCAGTGGTCCTTTGGGGGGCAATGAGCAGTTCTTC	CASSGPLGGNEQFF	NA	TRBV25-1	TRBJ2-1	few
TGTGCCAGCGGAGGGGCGGACACCGGGGAGCTGTTTTTT	CASGGADTGELFF	NA	TRBV2	TRBJ2-2	few
TGCGCCAGCAGCCAAACACTAGCGGGAGAGGCAGATACGCAGTATTTT	CASSQTLAGEADTQYF	TRBD2	TRBV4-1	TRBJ2-3	few
TGCAGTGCCCAAGGGGCCCCAATTACGACCATCCATGAGCAGTTCTTC	CSAQGAPITTIHEQFF	NA	TRBV20-1	TRBJ2-1	NA
TGTGCCACCAGCAGAGATCTAGCTAGCGGGAACACCGGGGAGCTGTTTTTT	CATSRDLASGNTGELFF	TRBD2	TRBV15	TRBJ2-2	few
TGCGCCAGCAGTGCATCAGGGGATAATTCACCCCTCCACTTT	CASSASGDNSPLHF	NA	TRBV5-1	TRBJ1-6	few
TGTGCCATCAGTCCAACAGGGGGCGAGTTGGAGACCCAGTACTTC	CAISPTGGELETQYF	TRBD1	TRBV10-3	TRBJ2-5	NA
TGTGCCATCAGTTCGGGACTCGCGAACACCGGGGAGCTGTTTTTT	CAISSGLANTGELFF	NA	TRBV10-3	TRBJ2-2	few
TGTGCCAGCAGTACTAGCACCGCCCAAGAGACCCAGTACTTC	CASSTSTAQETQYF	NA	TRBV12-3/TRBV12-4	TRBJ2-5	NA
TGTGCCAGCAGTTTATGGGGTGGAGGGGACCAAGAGACCCAGTACTTC	CASSLWGGGDQETQYF	NA	TRBV12-3/TRBV12-4	TRBJ2-5	few
TGTGCCAGCAGTCCCCGGGAGACCCAAGAGACCCAGTACTTC	CASSPRETQETQYF	NA	TRBV28	TRBJ2-5	NA
TGTGCCAGCAGCCGGGACAGGGGCACAGAGCAGTACTTC	CASSRDRGTEQYF	TRBD1	TRBV12-3/TRBV12-4	TRBJ2-7	NA
TGTGCCAGCAGTCCTGAGAACACTGAAGCTTTCTTT	CASSPENTEAFF	NA	TRBV2	TRBJ1-1	many
TGTGCCAGCAGCGTAACTCCAGGAAACACCATATATTTT	CASSVTPGNTIYF	NA	TRBV9	TRBJ1-3	NA
TGTGCCATCAGGGGAGCGGGATCCCTCACAGATACGCAGTATTTT	CAIRGAGSLTDTQYF	TRBD2	TRBV10-3	TRBJ2-3	NA
TGCAGTGCTAGGACTCCTCCAATATACAATGAGCAGTTCTTC	CSARTPPIYNEQFF	NA	TRBV20-1	TRBJ2-1	few
TGTGCCAGCAGTTTAGGGCATCTTTACAATGAGCAGTTCTTC	CASSLGHLYNEQFF	NA	TRBV28	TRBJ2-1	NA
TGTGCCAGCAGTTTATGGGGGGAGAGAGCTTTCTTT	CASSLWGERAFF	NA	TRBV27	TRBJ1-1	many
TGTGCCAGCAGCCCCCGACAGGGAGTGAGGGCAGATACGCAGTATTTT	CASSPRQGVRADTQYF	TRBD1	TRBV14	TRBJ2-3	NA
TGCGCCAGCCATAAACAGGGGGCACACACTGAAGCTTTCTTT	CASHKQGAHTEAFF	TRBD1	TRBV5-1	TRBJ1-1	few
TGTGCCAGCAGCTATGGGACGTCCAATACTGGCTACACCTTC	CASSYGTSNTGYTF	NA	TRBV7-9	TRBJ1-2	few
TGTGCCAGCAGTTTAGGATGGACAGAGATCTATGGCTACACCTTC	CASSLGWTEIYGYTF	NA	TRBV12-3/TRBV12-4	TRBJ1-2	NA
TGTGCCAGCAGACCCTCTGGTGGCCGGAACACTGAAGCTTTCTTT	CASRPSGGRNTEAFF	NA	TRBV27	TRBJ1-1	few
TGTGCCAGCAGTTTAGCTGGGACTTCCGCTTCCCAGGGGTATGGCTACACCTTC	CASSLAGTSASQGYGYTF	NA	TRBV12-3/TRBV12-4	TRBJ1-2	few